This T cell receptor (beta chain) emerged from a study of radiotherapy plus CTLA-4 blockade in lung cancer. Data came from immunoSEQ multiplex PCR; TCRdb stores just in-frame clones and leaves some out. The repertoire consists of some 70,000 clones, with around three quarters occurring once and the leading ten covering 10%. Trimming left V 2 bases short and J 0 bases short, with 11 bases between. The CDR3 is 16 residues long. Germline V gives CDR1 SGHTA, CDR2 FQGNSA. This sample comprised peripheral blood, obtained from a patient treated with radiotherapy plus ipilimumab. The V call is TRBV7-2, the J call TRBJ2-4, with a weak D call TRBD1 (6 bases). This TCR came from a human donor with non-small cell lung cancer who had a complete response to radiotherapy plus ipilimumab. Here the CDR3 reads CASSLLAGVAKNIQYF. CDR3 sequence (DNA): TGTGCCAGCAGCTTACTGGCAGGGGTAGCCAAAAACATTCAGTACTTC.